This record looks at one TCR beta chain sequence and its context. In the original workflow: Using reference gene primer amplification, nucleated cell counts were estimated. This table comes from immunoSEQ multiplex PCR, and its TCRdb copy is limited to in-frame clones, with some not included. The DNA was the basis for D and trimming; V, J and clone size are from that table. The table lists more than 70,000 clones, roughly 80% of them singletons. The data derive from a study of blood T cell repertoires in COVID-19. About the study: Material from acute and convalescent COVID-19 was sourced from the United States, Italy and Spain. PBMCs, B-cell-depleted T cells, or T cells provided the cDNA or gDNA that made up the material.

This CDR3 spans 16 amino acids. Germline CDR1 reads MRHNA; CDR2 reads SNTAGT. Unmatched junction bases numbered 13, after V lost 6 bases and J lost 4 bases. The material sequenced was peripheral blood. This chain joins TRBV6-4 and TRBJ2-3, with 7 bases identical to TRBD2. The origin of this receptor is an elderly woman with active or convalescent COVID-19. The CDR3 sequence is CASSPGLGGYADTQYF. CDR3 coding DNA: TGTGCCAGCAGCCCAGGACTAGGCGGTTATGCAGATACGCAGTATTTT.